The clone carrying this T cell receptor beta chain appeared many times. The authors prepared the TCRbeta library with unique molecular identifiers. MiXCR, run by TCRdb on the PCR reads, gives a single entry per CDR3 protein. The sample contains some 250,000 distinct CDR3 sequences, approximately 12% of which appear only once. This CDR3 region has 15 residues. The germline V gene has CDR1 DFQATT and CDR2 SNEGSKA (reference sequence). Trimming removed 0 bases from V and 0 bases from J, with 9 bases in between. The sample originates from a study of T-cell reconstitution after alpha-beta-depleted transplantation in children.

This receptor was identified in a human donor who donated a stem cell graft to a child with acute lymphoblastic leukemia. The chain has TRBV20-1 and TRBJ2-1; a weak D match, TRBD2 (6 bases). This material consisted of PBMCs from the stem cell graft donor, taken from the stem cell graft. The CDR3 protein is CSARDAGFSYNEQFF. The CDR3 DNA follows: TGCAGTGCTAGAGATGCGGGATTCTCCTACAATGAGCAGTTCTTC.